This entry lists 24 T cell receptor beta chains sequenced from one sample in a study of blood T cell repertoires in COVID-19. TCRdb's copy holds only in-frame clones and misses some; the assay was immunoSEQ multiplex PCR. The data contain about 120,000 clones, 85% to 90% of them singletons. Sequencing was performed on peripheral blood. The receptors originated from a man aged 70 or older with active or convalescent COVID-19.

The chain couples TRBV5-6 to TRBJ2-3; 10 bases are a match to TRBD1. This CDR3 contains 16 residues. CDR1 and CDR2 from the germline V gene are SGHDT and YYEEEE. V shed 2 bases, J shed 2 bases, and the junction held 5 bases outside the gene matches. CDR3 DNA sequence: TGTGCCAGCAGCTTCCCCGGGACAGGGGTCACAGATACGCAGTATTTT. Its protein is CASSFPGTGVTDTQYF.

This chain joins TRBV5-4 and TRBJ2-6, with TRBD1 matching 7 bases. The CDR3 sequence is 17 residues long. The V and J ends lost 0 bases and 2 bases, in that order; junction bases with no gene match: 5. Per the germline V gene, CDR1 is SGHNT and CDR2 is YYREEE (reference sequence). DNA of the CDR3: TGTGCCAGCAGCTTGGTGAAGGGGGCAGCTGGGGCCAACGTCCTGACTTTC. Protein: CASSLVKGAAGANVLTF.

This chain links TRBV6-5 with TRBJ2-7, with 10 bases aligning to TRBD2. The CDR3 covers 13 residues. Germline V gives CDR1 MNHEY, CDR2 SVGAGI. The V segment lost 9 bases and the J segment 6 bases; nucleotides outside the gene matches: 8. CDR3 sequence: CASRLAGVLEQYF. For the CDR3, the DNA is TGTGCCAGTAGGCTAGCGGGAGTACTCGAGCAGTACTTC.

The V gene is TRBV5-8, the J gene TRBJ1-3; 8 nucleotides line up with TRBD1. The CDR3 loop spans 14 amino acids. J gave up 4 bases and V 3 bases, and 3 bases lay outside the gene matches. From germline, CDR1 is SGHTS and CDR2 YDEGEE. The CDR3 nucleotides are TGTGCCAGCAGCTCGCAGGGGGCCGGAAACACCATATATTTT. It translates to CASSSQGAGNTIYF.

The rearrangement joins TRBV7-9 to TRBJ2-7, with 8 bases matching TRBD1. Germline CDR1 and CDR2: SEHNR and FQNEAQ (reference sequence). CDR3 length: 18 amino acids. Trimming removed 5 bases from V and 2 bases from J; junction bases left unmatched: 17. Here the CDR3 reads CASSLYGGQQGVPYEQYF. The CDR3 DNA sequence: TGTGCCAGCAGCCTTTACGGGGGCCAACAGGGGGTCCCCTACGAGCAGTACTTC.

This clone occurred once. DNA of the CDR3: TGTGCCAGTAGTATCGGGACCGGGACAGGGGGCTCCGGAGGCTACACCTTC. Its protein product is CASSIGTGTGGSGGYTF. The chain employs TRBV19 and TRBJ1-2; TRBD1 matches at 12 bases. Unmatched junction bases numbered 13, after V lost 3 bases and J lost 8 bases. Germline V gene sequence: CDR1 LNHDA, CDR2 SQIVND (reference sequence). The CDR3 has 17 residues.

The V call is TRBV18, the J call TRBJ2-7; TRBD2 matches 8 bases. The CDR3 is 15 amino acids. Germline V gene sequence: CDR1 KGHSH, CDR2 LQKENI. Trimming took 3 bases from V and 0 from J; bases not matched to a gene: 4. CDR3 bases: TGTGCCAGCTCACCGCCAAGCGGGAGCTCCTACGAGCAGTACTTC. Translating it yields CASSPPSGSSYEQYF. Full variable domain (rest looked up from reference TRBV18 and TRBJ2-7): NAGVMQNPRHLVRRRGQEARLRCSPMKGHSHVYWYRQLPEEGLKFMVYLQKENIIDESGMPKERFSAEFPKEGPSILRIQQVVRGDSAAYFCASSPPSGSSYEQYFGPGTRLTVT.

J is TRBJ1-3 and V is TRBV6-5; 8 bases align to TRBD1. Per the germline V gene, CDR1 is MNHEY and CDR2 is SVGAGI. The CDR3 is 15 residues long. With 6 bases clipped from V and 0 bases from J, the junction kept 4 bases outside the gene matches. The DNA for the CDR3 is TGTGCCAGCAGGGGACAGGCCTTCTCTGGAAACACCATATATTTT. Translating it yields CASRGQAFSGNTIYF.

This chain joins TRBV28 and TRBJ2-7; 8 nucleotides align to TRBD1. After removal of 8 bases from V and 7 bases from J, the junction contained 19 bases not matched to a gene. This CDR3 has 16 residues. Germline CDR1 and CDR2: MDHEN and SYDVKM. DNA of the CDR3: TGTGCCAGCCTCTCCCAGGGGGCGCAAGGAGGTGAGGAGCAGTACTTC. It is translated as CASLSQGAQGGEEQYF.

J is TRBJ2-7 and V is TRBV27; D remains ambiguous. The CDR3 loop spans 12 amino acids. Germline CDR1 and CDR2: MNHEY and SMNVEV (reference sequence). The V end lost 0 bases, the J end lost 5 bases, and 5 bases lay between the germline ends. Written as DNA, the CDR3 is TGTGCCAGCAGTTTATCGTTAAACGAGCAGTACTTC. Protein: CASSLSLNEQYF.

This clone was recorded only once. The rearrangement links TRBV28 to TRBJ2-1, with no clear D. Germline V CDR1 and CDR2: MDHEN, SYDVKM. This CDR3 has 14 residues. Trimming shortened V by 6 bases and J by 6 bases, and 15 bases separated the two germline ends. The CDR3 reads CASSPAALGNEQFF. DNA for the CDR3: TGTGCCAGCAGCCCGGCAGCCCTAGGCAATGAGCAGTTCTTC.

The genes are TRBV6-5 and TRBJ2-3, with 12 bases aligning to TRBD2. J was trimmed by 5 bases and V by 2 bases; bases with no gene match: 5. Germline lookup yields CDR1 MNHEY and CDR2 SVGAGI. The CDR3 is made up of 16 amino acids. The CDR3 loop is CASSYGLAGGGDTQYF. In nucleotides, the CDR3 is TGTGCCAGCAGTTACGGCCTAGCGGGAGGGGGAGATACGCAGTATTTT.

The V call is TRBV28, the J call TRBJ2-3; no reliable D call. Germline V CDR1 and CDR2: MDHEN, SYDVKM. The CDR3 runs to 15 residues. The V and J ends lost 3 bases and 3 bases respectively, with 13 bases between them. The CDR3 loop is CASSFSLVGTDTQYF. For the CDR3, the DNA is TGTGCCAGCAGTTTCTCCTTGGTCGGGACAGATACGCAGTATTTT.

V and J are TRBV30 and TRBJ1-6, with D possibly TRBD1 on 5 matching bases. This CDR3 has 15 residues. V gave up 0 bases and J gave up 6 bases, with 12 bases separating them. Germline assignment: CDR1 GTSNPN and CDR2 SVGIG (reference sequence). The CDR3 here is CAWSVGMGGNSPLHF. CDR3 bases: TGTGCCTGGAGTGTGGGAATGGGGGGTAATTCACCCCTCCACTTT.

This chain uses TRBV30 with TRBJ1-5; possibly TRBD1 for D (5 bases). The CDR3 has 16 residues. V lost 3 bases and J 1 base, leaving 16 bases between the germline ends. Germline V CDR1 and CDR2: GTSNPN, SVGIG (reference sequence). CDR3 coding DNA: TGTGCCTGGAGCTCAAGGGGACTCCTGAGCAATCAGCCCCAGCATTTT. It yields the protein CAWSSRGLLSNQPQHF.

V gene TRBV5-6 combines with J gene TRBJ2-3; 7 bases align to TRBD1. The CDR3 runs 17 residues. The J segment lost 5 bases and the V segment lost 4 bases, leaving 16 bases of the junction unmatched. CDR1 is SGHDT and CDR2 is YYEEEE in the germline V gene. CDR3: CASSRDSAGRPGDTQYF. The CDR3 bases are TGTGCCAGCAGCCGGGACAGTGCGGGTCGGCCGGGAGATACGCAGTATTTT.

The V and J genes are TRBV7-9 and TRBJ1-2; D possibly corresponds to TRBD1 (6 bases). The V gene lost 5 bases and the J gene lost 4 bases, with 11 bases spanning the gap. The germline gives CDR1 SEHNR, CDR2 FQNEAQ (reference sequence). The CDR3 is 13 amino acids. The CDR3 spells CASSRTEGYGYTF. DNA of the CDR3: TGTGCCAGCAGCAGGACAGAAGGCTATGGCTACACCTTC.

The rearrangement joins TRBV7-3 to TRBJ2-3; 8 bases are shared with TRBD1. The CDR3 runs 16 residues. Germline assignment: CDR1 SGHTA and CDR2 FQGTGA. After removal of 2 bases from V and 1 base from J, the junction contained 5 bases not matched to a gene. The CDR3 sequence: CASSLQGAGGTDTQYF. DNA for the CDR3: TGTGCCAGCAGCTTACAGGGGGCAGGGGGCACAGATACGCAGTATTTT.

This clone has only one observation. The CDR3, as DNA: TGTGCCATCACTAGTTTCAATGAGCAGTTCTTC. Protein sequence: CAITSFNEQFF. The chain is built from TRBV10-3 and TRBJ2-1; D gene ambiguous. Trimming removed 7 bases from V and 6 bases from J, with 7 bases in between. This CDR3 spans 11 amino acids. Germline CDR1 is ENHRY and CDR2 is SYGVKD.

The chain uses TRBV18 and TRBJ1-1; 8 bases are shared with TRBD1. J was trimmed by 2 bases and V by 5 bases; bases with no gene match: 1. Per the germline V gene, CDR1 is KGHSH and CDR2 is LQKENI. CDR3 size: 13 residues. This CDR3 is CASSTGGNTEAFF. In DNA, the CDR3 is TGTGCCAGCTCAACAGGGGGTAACACTGAAGCTTTCTTT.

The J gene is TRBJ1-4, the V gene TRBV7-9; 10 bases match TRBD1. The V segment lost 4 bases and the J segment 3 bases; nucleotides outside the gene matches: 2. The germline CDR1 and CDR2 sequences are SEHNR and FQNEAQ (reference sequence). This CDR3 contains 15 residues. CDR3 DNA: TGTGCCAGCAGCTCAGGGACAGGGGCTAATGAAAAACTGTTTTTT. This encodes CASSSGTGANEKLFF.

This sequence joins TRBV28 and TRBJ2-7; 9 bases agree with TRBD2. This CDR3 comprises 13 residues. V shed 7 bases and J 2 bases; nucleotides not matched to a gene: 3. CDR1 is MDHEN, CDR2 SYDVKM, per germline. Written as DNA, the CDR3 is TGTGCCAGCAAGGCGGGAGGGCCCTACGAGCAGTACTTC. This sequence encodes CASKAGGPYEQYF.

The CDR3 DNA sequence: TGTGCCACCAGCTCTCCGGGACAGGGGATGACCAAAAACATTCAGTACTTC. This sequence encodes CATSSPGQGMTKNIQYF. The chain is built from TRBV15 and TRBJ2-4, with TRBD1 matching 10 bases. Germline lookup yields CDR1 LNHNV and CDR2 YYDKDF (reference sequence). The CDR3 extends over 17 amino acids. The V segment lost 5 bases and the J segment 2 bases; nucleotides outside the gene matches: 9.

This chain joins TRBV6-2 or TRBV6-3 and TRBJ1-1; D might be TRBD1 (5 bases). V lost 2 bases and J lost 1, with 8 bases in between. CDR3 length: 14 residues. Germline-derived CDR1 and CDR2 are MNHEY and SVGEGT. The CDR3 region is CASSYIQGNTEAFF. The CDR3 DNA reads TGTGCCAGCAGTTACATCCAGGGGAACACTGAAGCTTTCTTT.